Below, 14 T cell receptor beta chains from the same sample are listed, as sequenced in a study of early stage breast cancer tumors. Only in-frame clones appear in the TCRdb table, and some are missing; sequencing was by immunoSEQ multiplex PCR. The data contain fewer than 30,000 clones, roughly 80% of them seen just once; the ten biggest clones take up more than 9.5%. The sample was blood. Source of these receptors: a person aged 55-75 years with breast cancer.

This clone was detected a few times. This sequence joins TRBV19 and TRBJ1-5, with D hard to call. The CDR3 sequence is 12 residues long. V was trimmed by 5 bases and J by 3 bases, leaving 5 bases between them. CDR1 and CDR2 from the germline V gene are LNHDA and SQIVND (reference sequence). The chain's CDR3 is CASSGLNQPQHF. The CDR3 DNA is TGTGCCAGTAGTGGGCTCAATCAGCCCCAGCATTTT. Looking up the rest from reference TRBV19 and TRBJ1-5 gives the full variable domain: DGGITQSPKYLFRKEGQNVTLSCEQNLNHDAMYWYRQDPGQGLRLIYYSQIVNDFQKGDIAEGYSVSREKKESFPLTVTSAQKNPTAFYLCASSGLNQPQHFGDGTRLSIL.

The rearrangement uses TRBV10-3 and TRBJ2-1; TRBD2 matches 13 bases. In germline, CDR1 is ENHRY, CDR2 SYGVKD. This CDR3 region has 15 residues. After removal of 8 bases from V and 7 bases from J, the junction contained 8 bases not matched to a gene. The CDR3 here is CAIGTLAGGPNEQFF. The CDR3 coding sequence is TGTGCCATCGGTACACTAGCGGGAGGGCCTAATGAGCAGTTCTTC.

This sequence joins TRBV15 and TRBJ2-4, with unresolved D. V was cut by 0 bases and J by 5 bases, with 5 bases left in between. CDR3 size: 13 residues. CDR1 is LNHNV, CDR2 YYDKDF, per germline (reference sequence). CDR3 nucleotide sequence: TGTGCCACCAGCAGAGATCGAGAAAACATTCAGTACTTC. Its protein is CATSRDRENIQYF.

The V and J genes are TRBV5-6 and TRBJ2-3; 8 nucleotides line up with TRBD1. Germline V CDR1 and CDR2: SGHDT, YYEEEE. The trim removed 4 bases at V and 0 bases at J, leaving 1 base unmatched. This CDR3 is built from 14 residues. CDR3 residues: CASSRQGSTDTQYF. In nucleotides, the CDR3 is TGTGCCAGCAGCCGACAGGGGAGCACAGATACGCAGTATTTT.

V gene TRBV6-5 combines with J gene TRBJ2-7, with D unclear. The V gene lost 0 bases and the J gene lost 3 bases, with 12 bases spanning the gap. Germline CDR1 and CDR2: MNHEY and SVGAGI. This CDR3 has 15 residues. For the CDR3, the DNA is TGTGCCAGCAGTTACTCGATTACAGAGAACTACGAGCAGTACTTC. This encodes CASSYSITENYEQYF.

The gene calls are TRBV13 and TRBJ2-3; TRBD2 agrees at 13 bases. Germline lookup yields CDR1 PRHDT and CDR2 FYEKMQ (reference sequence). V gave up 4 bases and J gave up 5 bases; unmatched junction bases: 6. The CDR3 consists of 16 residues. CDR3 coding DNA: TGTGCCAGCAGCTCCGGACTAGCGGGAGTGCTAGATACGCAGTATTTT. Its protein is CASSSGLAGVLDTQYF. The entire variable domain, with the rest obtained from reference TRBV13 and TRBJ2-3, is as follows: AAGVIQSPRHLIKEKRETATLKCYPIPRHDTVYWYQQGPGQDPQFLISFYEKMQSDKGSIPDRFSAQQFSDYHSELNMSSLELGDSALYFCASSSGLAGVLDTQYFGPGTRLTVL.

The rearrangement joins TRBV5-1 to TRBJ1-5; maybe TRBD1 (5 bases). CDR3 length: 15 residues. CDR1 and CDR2 (germline): SGHRS, YFSETQ. V was clipped by 2 bases and J by 5 bases, with 14 bases between them. CDR3 sequence: CASSLVGVGYQPQHF. The CDR3 nucleotides are TGCGCCAGCAGCTTAGTAGGGGTGGGGTATCAGCCCCAGCATTTT.

The chain employs TRBV7-3 and TRBJ1-1, with 9 nucleotides matching TRBD1. Trimming cost V 5 bases and J 7 bases; bases outside gene matches: 5. Germline values: CDR1 SGHTA, CDR2 FQGTGA. This CDR3 has 13 amino acids. Here the CDR3 reads CASSPDRGGEAFF. The CDR3 coding sequence is TGTGCCAGCAGCCCGGACAGGGGTGGTGAAGCTTTCTTT.

This clone was picked up one time. This sequence joins TRBV30 and TRBJ2-7, with 7 bases fitting TRBD2. This CDR3 is built from 17 residues. In germline, CDR1 is GTSNPN, CDR2 SVGIG (reference sequence). J was trimmed by 4 bases and V by 2 bases; bases with no gene match: 17. The CDR3 loop is CAWSPLSGGGSSYEQYF. The DNA for the CDR3 is TGTGCCTGGAGTCCCCTGTCAGGTGGCGGGAGTTCTTACGAGCAGTACTTC.

The V and J genes are TRBV7-2 and TRBJ2-3; TRBD2 might be the D (6 bases). Germline lookup yields CDR1 SGHTA and CDR2 FQGNSA. The CDR3 is made up of 16 amino acids. V was clipped by 5 bases and J by 2 bases, with 17 bases between them. The CDR3 DNA reads as TGTGCCAGCAGCCCCGGGGGACTCCCATACACAGATACGCAGTATTTT. This gives the protein CASSPGGLPYTDTQYF.

This chain links TRBV7-9 with TRBJ2-7; the D gene is possibly TRBD2 (6 bases). CDR1 and CDR2 from the germline V gene are SEHNR and FQNEAQ (reference sequence). V gave up 6 bases and J gave up 0 bases, with 15 bases separating them. The CDR3 runs to 15 residues. CDR3 sequence reads: CASSLEWDFSYEQYF. The CDR3 DNA is TGTGCCAGCAGTCTAGAATGGGACTTCTCCTACGAGCAGTACTTC.

The chain links TRBV6-5 to TRBJ1-2; 11 bases map to TRBD1. Germline CDR1 and CDR2: MNHEY and SVGAGI. The CDR3 covers 15 residues. V dropped 0 bases and J dropped 7; count of bases not matched to a gene: 4. This CDR3 reads CASSYSGQGASGYTF. DNA of the CDR3: TGTGCCAGCAGTTACTCTGGACAGGGGGCAAGTGGCTACACCTTC.

The rearrangement links TRBV4-3 to TRBJ2-4, with 9 bases that match TRBD2. This CDR3 region has 14 residues. Losses at the gene ends were 4 bases for V and 4 bases for J; bases not matched to a gene: 2. Germline CDR1 and CDR2: LGHNA and YSLEER. Written as DNA, the CDR3 is TGCGCCAGCAGCCCGAGCGGGGGGAAAAACATTCAGTACTTC. Its protein is CASSPSGGKNIQYF.

This clone showed up just once. V usage is TRBV30 and J usage is TRBJ1-5, with D hard to call. The CDR3 is made up of 12 amino acids. Germline CDR1 and CDR2: GTSNPN and SVGIG (reference sequence). The V end was cut by 2 bases, the J end by 9 bases, with 11 bases between. The CDR3 DNA reads TGTGCCTGGAGTCCCCCCGGGAGGCCCCAGCATTTT. Encoded protein: CAWSPPGRPQHF.